These T cell receptor beta chains were read from a single sample in a study of CD8+CD57+ T cells in acquired aplastic anemia. Each CDR3 protein is one row after TCRdb ran MiXCR on the reads. The sample yields under 500,000 distinct CDR3 sequences, roughly 34% seen once. Sequenced sample: sorted CD4+, CD8+, or CD8+CD57+ T cells (not recorded which) from PBMCs. These receptor sequences come from a human donor with aplastic anemia. Each CDR3 is given with its conserved first and last residue. A D gene is named only where the DNA matches it firmly. Where a row states a size, it is once, few, many or the class of an expanded clone; other rows omit it.

abundance,d_gene,v_gene,j_gene,CDR3aa,CDR3nt
-,-,TRBV10-1,TRBJ1-2,CASSGHPPAYGYTF,TGCGCCAGCAGTGGACACCCGCCGGCCTATGGCTACACCTTC
few,TRBD2,TRBV20-1,TRBJ2-5,CSALRTSGVETQYF,TGCAGTGCCCTAAGGACTAGCGGGGTGGAGACCCAGTACTTC
-,-,TRBV5-6,TRBJ2-1,CASSLAGTGLGEFF,TGTGCCAGCAGCTTGGCAGGGACCGGCTTAGGGGAGTTCTTC
-,TRBD2,TRBV20-1,TRBJ2-1,CSAEVLAGVFNEQFF,TGCAGTGCGGAAGTACTAGCGGGGGTATTCAATGAGCAGTTCTTC
many,TRBD1,TRBV7-2,TRBJ1-2,CASSRDRGEGYTF,TGTGCCAGCAGCCGGGACAGAGGCGAAGGCTACACCTTC
many,-,TRBV7-6,TRBJ2-5,CASSKTWGETQYF,TGTGCCAGCAGCAAAACTTGGGGCGAGACCCAGTACTTC
many,-,TRBV12-3/TRBV12-4,TRBJ1-6,CASSTGTNSPLHF,TGTGCCAGCAGTACAGGGACCAATTCACCCCTCCACTTT
many,-,TRBV29-1,TRBJ1-2,CSVLRPGGFYGYTF,TGCAGCGTCCTGAGACCCGGGGGGTTCTATGGCTACACCTTC
few,-,TRBV5-1,TRBJ1-2,CASSLELGNYGYTF,TGCGCCAGCAGCTTGGAACTCGGGAACTATGGCTACACCTTC
-,TRBD1,TRBV14,TRBJ2-2,CASSQGTGITGELFF,TGTGCCAGCAGCCAAGGGACAGGGATCACCGGGGAGCTGTTTTTT
-,-,TRBV25-1,TRBJ2-7,CATSDPLLTDETYEQYF,TGTGCCACCAGTGATCCCCTCCTGACTGATGAAACCTACGAGCAGTACTTC
many,-,TRBV14,TRBJ2-7,CASSQETRGAEQYF,TGTGCCAGCAGCCAAGAAACGAGAGGGGCCGAGCAGTACTTC
-,-,TRBV19,TRBJ1-2,CAGSRGSANYGYTF,TGTGCCGGCAGCCGCGGTAGCGCAAACTATGGCTACACCTTC
few,-,TRBV4-2,TRBJ2-7,CASSQDSNYVEQYF,TGTGCCAGCAGCCAAGATTCCAATTACGTCGAGCAGTACTTC
many,TRBD1,TRBV19,TRBJ2-5,CASSIPGGETQYF,TGTGCCAGTAGTATCCCAGGGGGAGAGACCCAGTACTTC
-,-,TRBV2,TRBJ2-7,CASSERTAFDEQYF,TGTGCCAGCAGTGAACGGACAGCTTTCGACGAGCAGTACTTC
-,TRBD1,TRBV7-6,TRBJ2-3,CASRLATGTGEHTDTQYF,TGTGCCAGCAGGCTCGCTACCGGGACAGGTGAACACACAGATACGCAGTATTTT
-,-,TRBV19,TRBJ1-1,CASTQGGGNTEAFF,TGTGCCAGTACACAGGGCGGTGGGAACACTGAAGCTTTCTTT
many,-,TRBV20-1,TRBJ1-2,CSARVLRDIDYGYTF,TGCAGTGCTAGAGTCTTGCGGGACATAGACTATGGCTACACCTTC
-,TRBD2,TRBV19,TRBJ2-2,CASSTGLARVTGELFF,TGTGCCAGTAGTACGGGACTAGCGAGGGTCACCGGGGAGCTGTTTTTT
few,TRBD2,TRBV15,TRBJ2-7,CATSPTGGDEQYF,TGTGCCACCAGCCCCACGGGAGGCGACGAGCAGTACTTC
-,-,TRBV15,TRBJ2-6,CANQGRMRANVLTF,TGTGCAAACCAGGGGAGGATGAGGGCCAACGTCCTGACTTTC
many,TRBD1,TRBV5-1,TRBJ2-7,CASSLTGENEQYF,TGCGCCAGCAGCTTGACAGGGGAGAATGAGCAGTACTTC
few,-,TRBV5-1,TRBJ2-5,CARLLWTDREETQYF,TGCGCCAGACTCCTATGGACGGACAGAGAAGAGACCCAGTACTTC
-,-,TRBV24-1,TRBJ2-2,CATCSLAGELFF,TGTGCCACCTGCAGCCTGGCCGGGGAGCTGTTTTTT
many,-,TRBV20-1,TRBJ2-3,CSARQSDTQYF,TGCAGTGCTAGACAGTCAGATACGCAGTATTTT
-,-,TRBV10-3,TRBJ1-3,CAIRADLPSSGNTIYF,TGTGCCATCAGGGCCGACCTTCCGAGCTCTGGAAACACCATATATTTT
-,-,TRBV6-1,TRBJ2-5,CASSKSTGNPETQYF,TGTGCCAGCAGTAAATCAACAGGGAACCCAGAGACCCAGTACTTC
-,-,TRBV11-3,TRBJ1-3,CASSSSSSRRNTIYF,TGTGCCAGCAGCTCCTCCTCCTCTCGACGCAACACCATATATTTT
-,-,TRBV20-1,TRBJ2-3,CSARDPLGVGRGGDTQYF,TGCAGTGCTAGAGACCCTTTGGGGGTAGGGCGGGGCGGGGATACGCAGTATTTT
few,TRBD2,TRBV5-1,TRBJ2-7,CASSYRTSGSDEQYF,TGCGCCAGCAGCTACCGGACTAGCGGGAGTGATGAGCAGTACTTC
few,TRBD1,TRBV19,TRBJ2-6,CASSILGTGVTGANVLTF,TGTGCCAGTAGTATCTTGGGGACAGGGGTGACTGGGGCCAACGTCCTGACTTTC
-,-,TRBV24-1,TRBJ2-7,CATSDTRTDSYEQYF,TGTGCCACCAGTGATACCAGGACTGACTCCTACGAGCAGTACTTC
few,-,TRBV30,TRBJ1-1,CAWSPGTAFF,TGTGCCTGGAGCCCAGGGACGGCTTTCTTT
-,-,TRBV7-9,TRBJ1-3,CASSQKGGNTIYF,TGTGCCAGCAGTCAAAAAGGGGGAAACACCATATATTTT
-,TRBD2,TRBV25-1,TRBJ2-7,CASSELGGKEGEQYF,TGTGCCAGCAGTGAATTGGGAGGGAAGGAGGGCGAGCAGTACTTC
-,TRBD1,TRBV5-1,TRBJ1-6,CASRLPGGDSPLHF,TGCGCCAGCAGGCTACCAGGGGGCGATTCACCCCTCCACTTT
many,TRBD1,TRBV29-1,TRBJ1-3,CSVEGQGGNTIYF,TGCAGCGTTGAGGGACAGGGAGGAAACACCATATATTTT
few,-,TRBV6-1,TRBJ2-7,CASSVEGNYEQYF,TGTGCCAGCAGTGTGGAGGGGAACTACGAGCAGTACTTC
many,-,TRBV15,TRBJ1-1,CATSRDAGMNTEAFF,TGTGCCACCAGCAGAGATGCAGGGATGAACACTGAAGCTTTCTTT
-,-,TRBV3-1,TRBJ2-7,CASSQDLSYEQYF,TGTGCCAGCAGCCAAGATTTAAGTTACGAGCAGTACTTC
many,-,TRBV19,TRBJ1-1,CASASWGARTEAFF,TGTGCCAGTGCCTCGTGGGGGGCGCGCACTGAAGCTTTCTTT
few,-,TRBV5-1,TRBJ1-6,CASSLGVGRGGNSPLHF,TGCGCCAGCAGCTTGGGGGTTGGCAGGGGTGGAAATTCACCCCTCCACTTT
few,-,TRBV24-1,TRBJ2-5,CATRASQETQYF,TGTGCCACCAGAGCCAGCCAAGAGACCCAGTACTTC
many,-,TRBV6-1,TRBJ1-6,CASSEEEPLHF,TGTGCCAGCAGTGAGGAGGAACCCCTCCACTTT
-,TRBD1,TRBV27,TRBJ1-5,CASSLLSGTDSNQPQHF,TGTGCCAGCAGTTTATTATCTGGGACAGATAGCAATCAGCCCCAGCATTTT
many,TRBD1,TRBV9,TRBJ1-5,CASSEETGGNQPQHF,TGTGCCAGCAGCGAAGAGACAGGGGGCAATCAGCCCCAGCATTTT
few,-,TRBV7-8,TRBJ2-7,CASSRTEGTSYEQYF,TGTGCCAGCAGCCGAACTGAGGGGACTTCCTACGAGCAGTACTTC
-,-,TRBV20-1,TRBJ1-1,CSARDSKTVPNTEAFF,TGCAGTGCTAGAGATTCAAAAACAGTACCAAACACTGAAGCTTTCTTT
-,-,TRBV20-1,TRBJ2-7,CSAEGTVLYEQYF,TGCAGTGCCGAAGGAACGGTTCTATACGAGCAGTACTTC
-,-,TRBV7-2,TRBJ2-1,CASSLLEDSKPLRDEQFF,TGTGCCAGCAGCTTATTAGAGGACAGCAAGCCCTTAAGGGATGAGCAGTTCTTC
-,-,TRBV5-4,TRBJ1-2,CASSTGTESYGYTF,TGTGCCAGCAGCACTGGGACGGAAAGCTATGGCTACACCTTC
few,-,TRBV9,TRBJ2-3,CASTPGLAQGADTQYF,TGTGCCAGCACCCCGGGTCTAGCGCAGGGGGCAGATACGCAGTATTTT